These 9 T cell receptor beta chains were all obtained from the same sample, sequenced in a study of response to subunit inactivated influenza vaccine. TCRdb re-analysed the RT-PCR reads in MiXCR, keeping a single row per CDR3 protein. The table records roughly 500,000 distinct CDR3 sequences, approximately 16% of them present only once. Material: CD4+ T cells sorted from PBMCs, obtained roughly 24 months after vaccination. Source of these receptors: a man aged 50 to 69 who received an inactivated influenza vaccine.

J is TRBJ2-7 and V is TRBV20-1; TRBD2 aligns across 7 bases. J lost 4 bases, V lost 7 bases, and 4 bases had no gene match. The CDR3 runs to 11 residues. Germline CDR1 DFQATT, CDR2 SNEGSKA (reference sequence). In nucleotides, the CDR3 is TGCAGTGTAACTAGCGTGTACGAGCAGTACTTC. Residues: CSVTSVYEQYF.

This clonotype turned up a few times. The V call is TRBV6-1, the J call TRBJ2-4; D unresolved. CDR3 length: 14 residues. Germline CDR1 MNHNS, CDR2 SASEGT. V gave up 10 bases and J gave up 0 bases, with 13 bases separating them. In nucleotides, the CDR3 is TGTGCCACTACCCCTGCGATAGCCAAAAACATTCAGTACTTC. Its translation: CATTPAIAKNIQYF.

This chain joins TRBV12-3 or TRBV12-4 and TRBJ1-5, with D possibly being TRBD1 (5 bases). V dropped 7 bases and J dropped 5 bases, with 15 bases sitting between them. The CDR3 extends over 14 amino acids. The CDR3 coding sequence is TGTGCCAGCACCATAGGGACGAGTCATCAGCCCCAGCATTTT. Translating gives CASTIGTSHQPQHF.

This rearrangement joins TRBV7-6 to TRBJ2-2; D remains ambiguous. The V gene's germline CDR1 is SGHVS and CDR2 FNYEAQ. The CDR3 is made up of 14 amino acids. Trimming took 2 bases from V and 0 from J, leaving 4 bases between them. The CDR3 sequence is CASSLWSNTGELFF. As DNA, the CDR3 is TGTGCCAGCAGCTTATGGTCGAACACCGGGGAGCTGTTTTTT.

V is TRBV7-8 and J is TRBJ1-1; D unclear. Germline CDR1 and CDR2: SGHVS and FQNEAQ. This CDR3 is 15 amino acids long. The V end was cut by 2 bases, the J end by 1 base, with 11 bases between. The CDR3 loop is CASSLQTAQNTEAFF. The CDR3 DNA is TGTGCCAGCAGCTTACAGACTGCACAGAACACTGAAGCTTTCTTT.

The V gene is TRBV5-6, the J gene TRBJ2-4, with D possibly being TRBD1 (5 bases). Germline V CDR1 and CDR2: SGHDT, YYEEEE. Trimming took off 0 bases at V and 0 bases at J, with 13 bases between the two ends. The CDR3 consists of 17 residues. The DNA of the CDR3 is TGTGCCAGCAGCTTGGAGGTGGCAGGGCAAGCCAAAAACATTCAGTACTTC. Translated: CASSLEVAGQAKNIQYF.

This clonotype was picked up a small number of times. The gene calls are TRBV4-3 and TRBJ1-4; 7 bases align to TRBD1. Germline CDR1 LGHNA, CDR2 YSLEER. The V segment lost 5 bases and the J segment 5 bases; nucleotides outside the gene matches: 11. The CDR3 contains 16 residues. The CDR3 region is CASSNYQQGPNEKLFF. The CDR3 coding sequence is TGCGCCAGCAGCAACTACCAACAGGGGCCGAATGAAAAACTGTTTTTT.

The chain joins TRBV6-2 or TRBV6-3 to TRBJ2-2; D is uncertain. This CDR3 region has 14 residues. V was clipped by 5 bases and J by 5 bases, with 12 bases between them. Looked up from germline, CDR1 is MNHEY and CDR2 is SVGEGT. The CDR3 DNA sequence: TGTGCCAGCAGTACCGACACCTATACCGGGGAGCTGTTTTTT. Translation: CASSTDTYTGELFF.

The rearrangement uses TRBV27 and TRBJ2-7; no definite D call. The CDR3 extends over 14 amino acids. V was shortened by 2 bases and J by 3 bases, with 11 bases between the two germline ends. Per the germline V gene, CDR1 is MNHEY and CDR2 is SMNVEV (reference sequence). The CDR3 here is CASSLVDGYYEQYF. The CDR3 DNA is TGTGCCAGCAGTTTAGTTGACGGGTACTACGAGCAGTACTTC.